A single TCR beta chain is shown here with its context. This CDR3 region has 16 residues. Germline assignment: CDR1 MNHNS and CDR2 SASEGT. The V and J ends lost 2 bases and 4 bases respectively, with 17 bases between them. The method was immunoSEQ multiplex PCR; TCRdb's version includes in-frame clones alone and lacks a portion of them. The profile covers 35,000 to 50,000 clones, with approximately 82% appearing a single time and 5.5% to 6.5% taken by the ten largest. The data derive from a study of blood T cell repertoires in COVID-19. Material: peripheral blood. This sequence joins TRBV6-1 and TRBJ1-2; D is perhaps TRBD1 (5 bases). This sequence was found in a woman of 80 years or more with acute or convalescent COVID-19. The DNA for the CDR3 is TGTGCCAGCAGTGAAAGAGCCAGGGTAATGGGCTATGGCTACACCTTC. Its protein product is CASSERARVMGYGYTF.